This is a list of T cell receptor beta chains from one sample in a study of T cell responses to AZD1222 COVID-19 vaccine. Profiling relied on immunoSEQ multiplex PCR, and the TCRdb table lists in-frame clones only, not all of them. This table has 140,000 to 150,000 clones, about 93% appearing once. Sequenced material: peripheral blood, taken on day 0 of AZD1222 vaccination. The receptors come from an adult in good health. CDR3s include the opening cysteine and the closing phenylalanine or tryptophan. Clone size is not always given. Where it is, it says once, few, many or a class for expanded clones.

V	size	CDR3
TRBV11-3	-	CASSRSARTSVQETQYF
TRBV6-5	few	CASLGVGEQYF
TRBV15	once	CATSRKTGPTGELFF
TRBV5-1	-	CASSLALAPYEQYF
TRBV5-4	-	CASSLEGGRALWEQFF
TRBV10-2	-	CASRRTDTEAFF
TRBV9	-	CASSPGDRSERTEAFF
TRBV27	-	CASSLERAVTYEQYF
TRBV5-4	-	CASSLRRDSYNEQFF
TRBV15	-	CATSRDLKQPQHF
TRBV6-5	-	CASTKGGAGYTF
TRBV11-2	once	CASSSYGEETQYF
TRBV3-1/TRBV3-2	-	CASSREGSGNSPLHF
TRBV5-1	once	CASSQDRVNSPLHF
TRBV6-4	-	CASSQTRGAYNEQFF
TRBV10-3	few	CAISETGLASSYEQYF
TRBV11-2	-	CASSFLDTGNTIYF
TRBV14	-	CASSRWTGWNYGYTF
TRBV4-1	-	CASSQGQGMNTEAFF
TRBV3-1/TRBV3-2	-	CASSQGIAGGPYEQYF
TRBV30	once	CAWGSTGIPREQYF
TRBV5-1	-	CASSSTSGSDEQYF
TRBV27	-	CASRVRGGDYNEQFF
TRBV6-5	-	CASSYPGLNTEAFF
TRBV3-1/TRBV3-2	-	CASSQAAGAGELFF
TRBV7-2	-	CASSFGGTGSAHF
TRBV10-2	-	CVSSVRDLTEAFF
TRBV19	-	CASSSPQQTGNTIYF